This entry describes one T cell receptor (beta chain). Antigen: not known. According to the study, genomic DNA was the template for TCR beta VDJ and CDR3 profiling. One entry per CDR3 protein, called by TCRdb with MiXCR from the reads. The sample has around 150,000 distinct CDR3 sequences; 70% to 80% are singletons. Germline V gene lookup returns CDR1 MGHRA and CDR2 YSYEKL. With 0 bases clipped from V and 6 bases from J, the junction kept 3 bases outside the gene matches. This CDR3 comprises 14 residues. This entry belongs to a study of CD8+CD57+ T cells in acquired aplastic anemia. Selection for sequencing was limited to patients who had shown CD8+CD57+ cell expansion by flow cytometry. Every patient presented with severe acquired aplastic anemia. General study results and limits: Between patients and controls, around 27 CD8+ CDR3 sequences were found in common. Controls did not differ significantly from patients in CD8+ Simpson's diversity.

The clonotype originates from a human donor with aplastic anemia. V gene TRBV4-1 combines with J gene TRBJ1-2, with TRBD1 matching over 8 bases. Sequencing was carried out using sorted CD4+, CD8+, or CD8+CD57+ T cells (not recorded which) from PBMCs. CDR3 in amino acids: CASSQDRGRDGYTF. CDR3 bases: TGCGCCAGCAGCCAAGACAGGGGGCGGGATGGCTACACCTTC.